Given below is one TCR beta chain in context. In germline, CDR1 is KGHSH, CDR2 LQKENI. CDR3 length: 13 residues. V lost 5 bases and J lost 10; bases outside the gene matches: 5. Generated by immunoSEQ multiplex PCR, the TCRdb table keeps only in-frame clones and is missing some. The sample consists of 40,000 to 60,000 clones, 91% of them appearing once. The sample comes from a study of T cell changes during pregnancy in multiple sclerosis. V is TRBV18 and J is TRBJ1-6; 7 nucleotides match TRBD1. The sample consisted of CD8+ T cells from peripheral blood mononuclear cells, taken after pregnancy. The clonotype comes from a female donor with multiple sclerosis, enrolled in a pregnancy study. CDR3 residues: CASSGQEGSPLHF. CDR3 in DNA: TGTGCCAGCTCAGGACAGGAGGGGTCACCCCTCCACTTT.